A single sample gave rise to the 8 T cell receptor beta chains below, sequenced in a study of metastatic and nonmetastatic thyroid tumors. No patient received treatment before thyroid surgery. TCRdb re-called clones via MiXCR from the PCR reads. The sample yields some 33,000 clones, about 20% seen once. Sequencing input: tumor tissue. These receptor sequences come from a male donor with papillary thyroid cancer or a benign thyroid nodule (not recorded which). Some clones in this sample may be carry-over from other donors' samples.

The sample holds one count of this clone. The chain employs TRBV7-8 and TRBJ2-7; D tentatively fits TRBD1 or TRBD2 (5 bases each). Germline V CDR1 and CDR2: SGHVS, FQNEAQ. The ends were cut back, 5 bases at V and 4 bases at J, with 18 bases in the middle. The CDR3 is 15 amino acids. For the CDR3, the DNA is TGTGCCAGCAGCCCAGGGACGGAAGGTTGGTACGAGCAGTACTTC. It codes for CASSPGTEGWYEQYF.

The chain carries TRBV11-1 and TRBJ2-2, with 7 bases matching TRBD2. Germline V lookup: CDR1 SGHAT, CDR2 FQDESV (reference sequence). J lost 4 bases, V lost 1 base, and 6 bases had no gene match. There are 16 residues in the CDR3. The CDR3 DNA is TGTGCCAGCAGCTTAGTTCGGGAGGTATCCACCGGGGAGCTGTTTTTT. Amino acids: CASSLVREVSTGELFF.

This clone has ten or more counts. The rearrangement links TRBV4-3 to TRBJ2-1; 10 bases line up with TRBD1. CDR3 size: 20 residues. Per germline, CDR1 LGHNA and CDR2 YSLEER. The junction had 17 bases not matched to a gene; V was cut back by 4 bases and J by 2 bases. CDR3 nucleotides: TGCGCCAGCAGCCCAGCCGGGACAGGGGTTGTCAGCGGTCCCTACAATGAGCAGTTCTTC. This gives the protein CASSPAGTGVVSGPYNEQFF.

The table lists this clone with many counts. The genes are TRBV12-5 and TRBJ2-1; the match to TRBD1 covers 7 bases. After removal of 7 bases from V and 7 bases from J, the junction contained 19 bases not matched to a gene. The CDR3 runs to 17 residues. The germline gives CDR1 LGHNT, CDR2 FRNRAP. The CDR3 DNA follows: TGTGCTAGTGCACCCGATGTCAGACAGGGCCCTAGGAATGAGCAGTTCTTC. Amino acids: CASAPDVRQGPRNEQFF.

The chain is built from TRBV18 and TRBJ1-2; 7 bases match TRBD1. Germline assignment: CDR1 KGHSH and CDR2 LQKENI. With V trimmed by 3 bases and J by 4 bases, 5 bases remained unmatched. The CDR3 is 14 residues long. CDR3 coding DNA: TGTGCCAGCTCACCTGGGACAGTAATCTATGGCTACACCTTC. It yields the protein CASSPGTVIYGYTF.

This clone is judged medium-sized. The CDR3 coding sequence is TGTGCCAGCAGCTTATGGGGCAGGAGCGACGCTGAAGCTTTCTTT. Its translation: CASSLWGRSDAEAFF. The chain recombines TRBV7-9 with TRBJ1-1; possibly TRBD1 for D (5 bases). The CDR3 sequence is 15 residues long. The germline gives CDR1 SEHNR, CDR2 FQNEAQ (reference sequence). The ends were cut back, 2 bases at V and 6 bases at J, with 16 bases in the middle.

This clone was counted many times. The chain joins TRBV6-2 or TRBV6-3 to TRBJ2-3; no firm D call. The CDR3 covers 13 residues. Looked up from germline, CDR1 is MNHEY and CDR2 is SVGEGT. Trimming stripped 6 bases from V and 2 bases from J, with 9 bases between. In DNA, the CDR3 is TGTGCCAGCAGCCGACATAACACAGATACGCAGTATTTT. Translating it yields CASSRHNTDTQYF.

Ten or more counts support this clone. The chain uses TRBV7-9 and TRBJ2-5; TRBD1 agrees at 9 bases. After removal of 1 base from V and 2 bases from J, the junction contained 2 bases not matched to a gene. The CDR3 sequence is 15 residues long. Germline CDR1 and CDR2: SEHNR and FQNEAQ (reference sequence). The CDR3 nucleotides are TGTGCCAGCAGCTTAGAGGGACAGGGACAAGAGACCCAGTACTTC. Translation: CASSLEGQGQETQYF.